Listed below are T cell receptor beta chains from one sample, sequenced in a study of Graves' ophthalmopathy and Graves' hyperthyroidism. MiXCR, applied by TCRdb to the multiplex PCR reads, yields one record per CDR3 protein. The sample lists around 520,000 distinct CDR3 sequences, about two fifths occurring once. Sequenced sample: peripheral blood or thyroid tissue (not recorded which). These receptors originate from an adult man with Graves' hyperthyroidism. Both conserved end residues are trimmed from each CDR3.

TRBV2,TRBJ1-2,ASSGLAGGYT
TRBV6-1,TRBJ1-6,ASSEKGLAWDSPLH
TRBV4-1,TRBJ1-4,ASSRGREGEKLF
TRBV7-9,TRBJ2-3,ASSLDRVSTDTQY
TRBV5-1,TRBJ1-1,ASSLYLGTGEAF
TRBV14,TRBJ1-1,ASSQDPGTAEAF
TRBV7-6,TRBJ1-4,ASSLDRFAERRGQIKEKLF
TRBV10-3,TRBJ1-1,AISRTSGGSAEAF
TRBV14,TRBJ2-7,ASSQEVASGRAQQY
TRBV6-5,TRBJ2-2,ASSYSSTYYTGELF
TRBV12-3/TRBV12-4,TRBJ1-2,ASSPDRDGSGYT